This T cell receptor (beta chain) was found in a study of Graves' ophthalmopathy and Graves' hyperthyroidism. Study context: Stable hyperthyroidism meant no ophthalmopathy within 18 months of follow-up. Findings and caveats of the study: A model of 13 signatures distinguished ophthalmopathy from stable hyperthyroidism at 87.88% sensitivity and roughly 82% specificity.

Researchers turned away patients with other autoimmune diseases, uncontrolled infections, pregnancy or lactation. CDR3 length: 19 residues. Germline CDR1 MRHNA, CDR2 SNTAGT. Trimming at V came to 5 bases and at J to 2 bases, leaving 17 bases not matched to a gene. A note on this clonotype: The antigen remains unidentified.

Researchers took RNA transcripts and amplified TCR beta CDR3 regions from them. The first round was an RT-PCR with HTBI primers, and the second round was a multiplex PCR. TCRdb reprocessed the multiplex PCR reads with MiXCR, giving one entry per CDR3 protein. This table has 500,000 to 600,000 distinct CDR3 sequences, roughly 40% appearing once. Sequencing used peripheral blood or thyroid tissue (not recorded which). This chain joins TRBV6-4 and TRBJ2-2; 7 positions match TRBD2. The clonotype originates from an adult man with Graves' hyperthyroidism. The CDR3 DNA is TGTGCCAGCAGTTTCGTGGGTGTTGGGGGGGTCCATAACACCGGGGAGCTGTTTTTT. Its translation: CASSFVGVGGVHNTGELFF.